The 21 T cell receptor beta chains below all came from one sample that was sequenced in a study of shared clonotypes between healthy human individuals. Generated by immunoSEQ multiplex PCR, the TCRdb table keeps only in-frame clones and is missing some. The profile shows hundreds of thousands of clones, roughly four fifths of them singletons. The sequenced sample was PBMCs. The receptor source for this set is a woman aged 40 to 50 in good health. Some clones in this sample may be carry-over from other donors' samples.

The gene calls are TRBV29-1 and TRBJ1-3, with TRBD2 identical over 7 bases. The J call may not be correct, given that the DNA end is closer to TRBJ2-2. There are 14 residues in the CDR3. Germline lookup yields CDR1 SQVTM and CDR2 ANQGSEA. CDR3 protein: CSVGAGATDGELFF. CDR3 nucleotide sequence: TGCAGCGTTGGGGCGGGAGCAACGGACGGGGAGCTGTTTTTT.

The chain links TRBV5-1 to TRBJ1-1; no definite D call. CDR3 length: 12 residues. Germline values: CDR1 SGHRS, CDR2 YFSETQ. V lost 0 bases to trimming and J lost 7 bases, with 7 bases between them. The CDR3 reads CASSLDQHEAFF. The CDR3, as DNA: TGCGCCAGCAGCTTGGATCAGCATGAAGCTTTCTTT.

Details on this clone: Distinct nucleotide sequences in the sample also encode this CDR3. The rearrangement links TRBV18 to TRBJ2-7, with D possibly TRBD1 on 6 matching bases. The CDR3 covers 12 residues. Germline V gene lookup returns CDR1 KGHSH and CDR2 LQKENI. Trimming pared 2 bases from V and 5 bases from J, leaving 7 bases between. CDR3: CASSPTGNEQYF. The CDR3 nucleotides are TGTGCCAGCTCACCAACAGGGAACGAGCAGTACTTC.

The chain employs TRBV9 and TRBJ1-4; perhaps TRBD1 as D (6 bases). The CDR3 is 17 residues long. Between the trimmed V and J ends, which lost 0 bases and 5 bases, there was a span of 17 bases. Per germline, CDR1 SGDLS and CDR2 YYNGEE. The CDR3 coding sequence is TGTGCCAGCAGCGTAGGCGTGGCAGGGGATGGGAATGAAAAACTGTTTTTT. This translates into CASSVGVAGDGNEKLFF. The complete variable domain, with remaining parts taken from reference TRBV9 and TRBJ1-4, reads DSGVTQTPKHLITATGQRVTLRCSPRSGDLSVYWYQQSLDQGLQFLIQYYNGEERAKGNILERFSAQQFPDLHSELNLSSLELGDSALYFCASSVGVAGDGNEKLFFGSGTQLSVL.

Remarks on this clone: A read error is the likely source, as a far larger clone sits one nucleotide away. This sample includes further DNA sequences coding for the same CDR3. The genes are TRBV5-1 and TRBJ2-5, with unresolved D. Deletions cut 2 bases from V and 5 bases from J, with 4 bases between. The CDR3 totals 11 residues. The germline V gene encodes CDR1 SGHRS and CDR2 YFSETQ. The DNA for the CDR3 is TGCGCCAGCAGCTTCCAGGAGACCCAGTACTTC. It translates to CASSFQETQYF. Full variable domain (outside the CDR3, taken from reference TRBV5-1 and TRBJ2-5): KAGVTQTPRYLIKTRGQQVTLSCSPISGHRSVSWYQQTPGQGLQFLFEYFSETQRNKGNFPGRFSGRQFSNSRSEMNVSTLELGDSALYLCASSFQETQYFGPGTRLLVL.

This clone was detected a few times. The chain employs TRBV9 and TRBJ2-1, with no clear D. V lost 0 bases and J 9 bases, leaving 13 bases between the germline ends. Germline CDR1 is SGDLS and CDR2 is YYNGEE. This CDR3 spans 14 amino acids. CDR3 sequence: CASSVVGSTGEQFF. CDR3 in DNA: TGTGCCAGCAGCGTAGTAGGCAGTACGGGTGAGCAGTTCTTC.

This chain uses TRBV5-5 with TRBJ1-4; D call uncertain. The CDR3 has 15 amino acids. Germline CDR1 is SGHKS and CDR2 is YYEKEE (reference sequence). Trimming removed 0 bases from V and 7 bases from J, with 13 bases in between. The CDR3 nucleotides are TGTGCCAGCAGCTTGGGGGAGGGCGAATCTGAAAAACTGTTTTTT. This translates into CASSLGEGESEKLFF.

The chain carries TRBV6-1 and TRBJ2-3; 7 bases align to TRBD1. Germline CDR1 and CDR2: MNHNS and SASEGT. The CDR3 consists of 17 residues. Losses at the gene ends were 0 bases for V and 6 bases for J; bases not matched to a gene: 12. CDR3 bases: TGTGCCAGCAGTGAAGCCCGGGACAGCGTAACAGCTGATACGCAGTATTTT. This gives the protein CASSEARDSVTADTQYF.

J is TRBJ2-1 and V is TRBV11-3; D is uncertain. The CDR3 spans 14 residues. Trimming cost V 1 base and J 4 bases, with 8 bases left between them. Germline values: CDR1 SGHNT, CDR2 YENEEA. The CDR3 DNA reads as TGTGCCAGCAGCTTAGGTCTCAGTTACAATGAGCAGTTCTTC. Translated: CASSLGLSYNEQFF.

The sample holds a few counts of this clone. The J gene is TRBJ1-5, the V gene TRBV19; no definite D call. The CDR3 totals 14 residues. The V gene lost 8 bases and the J gene lost 2 bases, with 13 bases spanning the gap. Germline CDR1 LNHDA, CDR2 SQIVND (reference sequence). The CDR3 DNA sequence: TGTGCCAGTGGGTATGCGAGGGGCAATCAGCCCCAGCATTTT. Translating gives CASGYARGNQPQHF.

The chain has TRBV27 and TRBJ2-1; possibly TRBD2 for D (6 bases). The CDR3 covers 15 residues. Germline V lookup: CDR1 MNHEY, CDR2 SMNVEV (reference sequence). V dropped 1 base and J dropped 10 bases, with 17 bases sitting between them. CDR3 protein: CASSLFSGELGEQFF. In nucleotides, the CDR3 is TGTGCCAGCAGTTTATTCTCGGGGGAACTGGGGGAGCAGTTCTTC.

Only one count was recorded for this clone. The chain links TRBV2 to TRBJ2-7; a weak D match, TRBD1 (6 bases). The CDR3 is 15 residues long. The V gene lost 2 bases and the J gene lost 6 bases, with 17 bases spanning the gap. Germline CDR1 reads SNHLY; CDR2 reads FYNNEI. Here the CDR3 DNA reads TGTGCCAGCAGTGAAAGGGCAGGGGCCCCTTCCGAGCAGTACTTC. It yields the protein CASSERAGAPSEQYF.

The chain employs TRBV7-8 and TRBJ2-1, with TRBD2 matching 13 bases. Losses at the gene ends were 3 bases for V and 9 bases for J; bases not matched to a gene: 5. The CDR3 totals 15 residues. Germline CDR1 SGHVS, CDR2 FQNEAQ. CDR3 loop: CASSFTSGRAGEQFF. In DNA, the CDR3 is TGTGCCAGCAGCTTCACTAGCGGGAGGGCCGGTGAGCAGTTCTTC.

The count of this clone is one. The germline gene is not matched at one end of the junction; a read error may be the cause. The chain carries TRBV7-7 and TRBJ2-2; D is possibly TRBD2 (6 bases). The CDR3 spans 15 residues. The germline V gene encodes CDR1 SSHAT and CDR2 FNYEAQ (reference sequence). CDR3 sequence: CASSPSAGSGGELLF. As DNA, the CDR3 is TGTGCTAGCAGCCCCTCGGCTGGGTCTGGCGGGGAGCTGCTTTTT.

The rearrangement joins TRBV28 to TRBJ1-4; TRBD1 matches 7 bases. This CDR3 region has 14 residues. Trimming at V came to 5 bases and at J to 3 bases, leaving 3 bases not matched to a gene. Looked up from germline, CDR1 is MDHEN and CDR2 is SYDVKM. The CDR3 region is CASSQQGSNEKLFF. The DNA for the CDR3 is TGTGCCAGCAGTCAACAGGGGTCTAATGAAAAACTGTTTTTT.

The rearrangement links TRBV6-5 to TRBJ2-1; possible D gene TRBD2, 5 bases. V lost 1 base and J lost 4, with 11 bases in between. The CDR3 covers 15 residues. The V gene's germline CDR1 is MNHEY and CDR2 SVGAGI. The CDR3: CASSYLNRGYNEQFF. DNA for the CDR3: TGTGCCAGCAGTTACTTGAACCGAGGGTACAATGAGCAGTTCTTC.

The chain links TRBV28 to TRBJ2-3, with 8 positions matching TRBD2. This CDR3 is built from 15 residues. Unmatched junction bases numbered 10, after V lost 11 bases and J lost 0 bases. The germline V gene encodes CDR1 MDHEN and CDR2 SYDVKM. The CDR3 is CACYGLASSTDTQYF. The CDR3 nucleotides read TGTGCCTGCTACGGACTAGCTTCTAGCACAGATACGCAGTATTTT.

This rearrangement joins TRBV6-5 to TRBJ1-2; perhaps TRBD1 as D (6 bases). The V and J ends lost 9 bases and 4 bases respectively, with 15 bases between them. Germline CDR1 reads MNHEY; CDR2 reads SVGAGI. The CDR3 loop spans 13 amino acids. The CDR3, as DNA: TGTGCCAGTTTAGGGGGTGCGTCCTATGGCTACACCTTC. Translating it yields CASLGGASYGYTF.

For this clone: Other nucleotide sequences from this sample produce the same CDR3. The rearrangement joins TRBV9 to TRBJ2-7; D is possibly TRBD1 or TRBD2 (5 bases each). Germline assignment: CDR1 SGDLS and CDR2 YYNGEE. With 0 bases removed from V and 2 bases from J, the gap between germline ends came to 9 bases. The CDR3 contains 14 residues. Here the CDR3 DNA reads TGTGCCAGCAGCGTAGATCTGGGACCCTACGAGCAGTACTTC. Protein: CASSVDLGPYEQYF.

In DNA, the CDR3 is TGTGCCAGCAGCTTACTTGACAGCCAAGAGACCCAGTACTTC. It is translated as CASSLLDSQETQYF. V gene TRBV7-9 combines with J gene TRBJ2-5; D perhaps matches TRBD1 (5 bases). CDR3 size: 14 residues. In germline, CDR1 is SEHNR, CDR2 FQNEAQ (reference sequence). V dropped 2 bases and J dropped 1 base, with 8 bases sitting between them.

This chain uses TRBV27 with TRBJ2-1; 7 nucleotides agree with TRBD2. V lost 5 bases, J lost 7 bases, and 5 bases stayed unmatched. Germline CDR1 and CDR2: MNHEY and SMNVEV (reference sequence). This CDR3 has 13 amino acids. The CDR3 region is CASSPGLGNEQFF. DNA for the CDR3: TGTGCCAGCAGTCCCGGACTAGGAAATGAGCAGTTCTTC.